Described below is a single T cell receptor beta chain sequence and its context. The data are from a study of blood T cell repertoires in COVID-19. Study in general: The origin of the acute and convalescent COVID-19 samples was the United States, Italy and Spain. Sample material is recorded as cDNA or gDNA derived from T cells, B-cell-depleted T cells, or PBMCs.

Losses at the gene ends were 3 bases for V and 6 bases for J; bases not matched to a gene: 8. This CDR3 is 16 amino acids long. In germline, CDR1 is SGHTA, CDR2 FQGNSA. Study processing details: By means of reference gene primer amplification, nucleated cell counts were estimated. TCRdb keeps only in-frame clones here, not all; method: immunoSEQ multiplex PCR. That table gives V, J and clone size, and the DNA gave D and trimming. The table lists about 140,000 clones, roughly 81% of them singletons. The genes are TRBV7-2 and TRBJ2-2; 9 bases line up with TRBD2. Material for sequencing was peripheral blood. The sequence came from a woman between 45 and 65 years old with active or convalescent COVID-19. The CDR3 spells CASSFKSGGSAGELFF. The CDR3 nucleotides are TGTGCCAGCAGCTTTAAAAGCGGGGGGAGCGCCGGGGAGCTGTTTTTT.